These 7 T cell receptor beta chains were sequenced from one sample in a study of cytotoxic CD8 clonotypes in ibrutinib-treated CLL. TCRdb's table, derived via immunoSEQ multiplex PCR, lists solely in-frame clones and lacks some. Of about 140,000 clones listed, around 82% are singletons. The sample here was PBMCs, taken after 36 months of ibrutinib treatment. These receptors originate from a human donor with chronic lymphocytic leukemia.

V gene TRBV6-1 combines with J gene TRBJ2-1; the match to TRBD1 covers 8 bases. Per germline, CDR1 MNHNS and CDR2 SASEGT. V gave up 4 bases and J gave up 4 bases; unmatched junction bases: 6. The CDR3 contains 15 residues. The CDR3 nucleotides read TGTGCCAGCAGTGGAGTCGGACAGGGTTACAATGAGCAGTTCTTC. Translated: CASSGVGQGYNEQFF.

The chain has TRBV4-2 and TRBJ1-1; D might be TRBD1 (6 bases). Trimming removed 0 bases from V and 4 bases from J, with 12 bases in between. The CDR3 runs 15 residues. Germline V gene sequence: CDR1 LGHNA, CDR2 YNFKEQ. CDR3 bases: TGTGCCAGCAGCCAAGATTTTGGGGGCTCCACTGAAGCTTTCTTT. This sequence encodes CASSQDFGGSTEAFF.

The gene calls are TRBV30 and TRBJ2-1; D is undetermined. V dropped 3 bases and J dropped 0 bases, with 12 bases sitting between them. This CDR3 has 15 residues. Germline V gene data show CDR1 as GTSNPN and CDR2 as SVGIG (reference sequence). Here the CDR3 reads CAWSKNTFSYNEQFF. In DNA, the CDR3 is TGTGCCTGGAGCAAAAACACCTTCTCCTACAATGAGCAGTTCTTC.

The chain carries TRBV6-5 and TRBJ2-7; TRBD2 might be the D (5 bases). The CDR3 contains 14 residues. V lost 2 bases and J lost 5, with 13 bases in between. Looked up from germline, CDR1 is MNHEY and CDR2 is SVGAGI. The CDR3 nucleotides read TGTGCCAGCAGTTACGGAAGCAGTAGCGACGAGCAGTACTTC. Translating gives CASSYGSSSDEQYF.

V gene TRBV6-1 combines with J gene TRBJ1-6; perhaps TRBD1 as D (5 bases). Trimming stripped 8 bases from V and 4 bases from J, with 12 bases between. Germline CDR1 is MNHNS and CDR2 is SASEGT. The CDR3 spans 14 residues. In DNA, the CDR3 is TGTGCCAGCCTCGGGACGGAGTATAATTCACCCCTCCACTTT. Its protein is CASLGTEYNSPLHF.

This clone was seen more than once but under ten times. The chain recombines TRBV6-4 with TRBJ2-2, with D perhaps matching TRBD1 (6 bases). The germline gives CDR1 MRHNA, CDR2 SNTAGT. Trimming cost V 5 bases and J 6 bases, with 13 bases left between them. CDR3 length equals 14 residues. CDR3: CASSPFTGSGELFF. CDR3 DNA: TGTGCCAGCAGTCCATTTACAGGGTCCGGGGAGCTGTTTTTT.

The V gene is TRBV5-4, the J gene TRBJ2-7, with no clear D. The CDR3 contains 14 residues. Germline-derived CDR1 and CDR2 are SGHNT and YYREEE (reference sequence). V was trimmed by 0 bases and J by 3 bases, leaving 10 bases between them. The CDR3 DNA is TGTGCCAGCAGCTTGGAGGGAAACAACTACGAGCAGTACTTC. Translated, it gives CASSLEGNNYEQYF.